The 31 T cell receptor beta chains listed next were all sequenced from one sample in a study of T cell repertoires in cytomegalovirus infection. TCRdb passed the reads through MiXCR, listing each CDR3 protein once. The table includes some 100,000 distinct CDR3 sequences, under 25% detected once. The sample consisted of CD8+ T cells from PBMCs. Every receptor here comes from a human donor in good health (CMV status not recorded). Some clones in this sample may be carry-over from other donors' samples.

The CDR3 DNA reads TGTGCCAGCAGTTACTCGCACAGACTAGGGGAGTTCTTC. Encoded protein: CASSYSHRLGEFF. The V call is TRBV6-6, the J call TRBJ2-1, with a possible D match to TRBD2 (6 bases). CDR1 is MNHNY and CDR2 is SVGAGI in the germline V gene (reference sequence). V dropped 0 bases and J dropped 14 bases, with 14 bases sitting between them. The CDR3 has 13 amino acids.

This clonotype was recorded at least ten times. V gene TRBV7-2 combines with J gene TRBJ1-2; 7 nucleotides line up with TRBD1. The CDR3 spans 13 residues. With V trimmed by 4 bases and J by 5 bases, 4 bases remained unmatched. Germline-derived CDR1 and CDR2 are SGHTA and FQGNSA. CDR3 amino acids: CASSSDREYGYTF. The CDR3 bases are TGTGCCAGCAGCTCAGACAGGGAATATGGCTACACCTTC.

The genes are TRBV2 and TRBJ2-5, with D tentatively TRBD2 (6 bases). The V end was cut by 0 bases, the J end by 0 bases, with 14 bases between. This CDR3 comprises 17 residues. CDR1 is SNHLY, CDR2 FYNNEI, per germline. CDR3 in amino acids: CASSEALGGEDQETQYF. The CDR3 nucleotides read TGTGCCAGCAGTGAAGCGCTTGGCGGGGAAGACCAAGAGACCCAGTACTTC. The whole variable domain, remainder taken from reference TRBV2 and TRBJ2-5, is EPEVTQTPSHQVTQMGQEVILRCVPISNHLYFYWYRQILGQKVEFLVSFYNNEISEKSEIFDDQFSVERPDGSNFTLKIRSTKLEDSAMYFCASSEALGGEDQETQYFGPGTRLLVL.

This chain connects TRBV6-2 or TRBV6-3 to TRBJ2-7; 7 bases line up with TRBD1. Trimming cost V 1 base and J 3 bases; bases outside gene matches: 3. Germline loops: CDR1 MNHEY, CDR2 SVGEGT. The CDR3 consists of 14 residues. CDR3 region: CASSYFGTDYEQYF. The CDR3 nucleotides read TGTGCCAGCAGTTACTTCGGGACAGACTACGAGCAGTACTTC.

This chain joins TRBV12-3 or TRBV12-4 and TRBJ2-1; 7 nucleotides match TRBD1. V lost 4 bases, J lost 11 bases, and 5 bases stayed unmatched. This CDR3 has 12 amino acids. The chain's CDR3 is CASSSRTGQQFF. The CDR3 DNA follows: TGTGCCAGCAGTTCCAGGACAGGCCAGCAGTTCTTC.

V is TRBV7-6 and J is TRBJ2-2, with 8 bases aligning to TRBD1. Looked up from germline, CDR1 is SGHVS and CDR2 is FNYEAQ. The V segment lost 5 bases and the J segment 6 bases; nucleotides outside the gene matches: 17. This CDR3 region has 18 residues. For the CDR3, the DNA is TGTGCCAGCAGCCCCTTTCGCGTTGGACAGGGAATGCCCGGGGAGCTGTTTTTT. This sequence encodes CASSPFRVGQGMPGELFF. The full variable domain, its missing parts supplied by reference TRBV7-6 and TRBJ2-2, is GAGVSQSPRYKVTKRGQDVALRCDPISGHVSLYWYRQALGQGPEFLTYFNYEAQQDKSGLPNDRFSAERPEGSISTLTIQRTEQRDSAMYRCASSPFRVGQGMPGELFFGEGSRLTVL.

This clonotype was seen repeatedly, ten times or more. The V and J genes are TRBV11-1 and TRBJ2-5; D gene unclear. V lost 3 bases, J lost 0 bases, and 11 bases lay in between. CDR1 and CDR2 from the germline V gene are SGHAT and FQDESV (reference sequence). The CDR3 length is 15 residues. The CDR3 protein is CASSLVPGNQETQYF. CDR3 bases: TGTGCCAGCAGCTTGGTTCCGGGCAACCAAGAGACCCAGTACTTC. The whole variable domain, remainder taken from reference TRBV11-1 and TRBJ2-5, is EAEVAQSPRYKITEKSQAVAFWCDPISGHATLYWYRQILGQGPELLVQFQDESVVDDSQLPKDRFSAERLKGVDSTLKIQPAELGDSAMYLCASSLVPGNQETQYFGPGTRLLVL.

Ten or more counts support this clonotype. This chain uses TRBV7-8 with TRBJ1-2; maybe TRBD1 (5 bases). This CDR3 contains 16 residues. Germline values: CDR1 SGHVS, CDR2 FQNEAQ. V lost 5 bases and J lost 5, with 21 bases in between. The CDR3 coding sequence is TGTGCCAGCAGCCTCCGAGGCAGGGCTGGTCGATATGGCTACACCTTC. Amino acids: CASSLRGRAGRYGYTF.

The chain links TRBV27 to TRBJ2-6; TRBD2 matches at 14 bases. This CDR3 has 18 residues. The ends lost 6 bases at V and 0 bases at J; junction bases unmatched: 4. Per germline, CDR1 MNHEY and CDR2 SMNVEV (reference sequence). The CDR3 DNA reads TGTGCCAGCAGGGGACTAGCGGGGGCCCCCTCTGGGGCCAACGTCCTGACTTTC. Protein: CASRGLAGAPSGANVLTF. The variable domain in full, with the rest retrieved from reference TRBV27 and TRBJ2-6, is EAQVTQNPRYLITVTGKKLTVTCSQNMNHEYMSWYRQDPGLGLRQIYYSMNVEVTDKGDVPEGYKVSRKEKRNFPLILESPSPNQTSLYFCASRGLAGAPSGANVLTFGAGSRLTVL.

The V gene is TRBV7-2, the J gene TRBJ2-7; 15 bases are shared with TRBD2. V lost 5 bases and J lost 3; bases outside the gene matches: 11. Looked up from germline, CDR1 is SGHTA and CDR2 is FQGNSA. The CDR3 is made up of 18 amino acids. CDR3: CASSPFPGLAGGGYEQYF. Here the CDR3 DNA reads TGTGCCAGCAGCCCTTTCCCGGGACTAGCGGGAGGTGGCTACGAGCAGTACTTC. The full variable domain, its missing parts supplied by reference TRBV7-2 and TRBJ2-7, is GAGVSQSPSNKVTEKGKDVELRCDPISGHTALYWYRQSLGQGLEFLIYFQGNSAPDKSGLPSDRFSAERTGGSVSTLTIQRTQQEDSAVYLCASSPFPGLAGGGYEQYFGPGTRLTVT.

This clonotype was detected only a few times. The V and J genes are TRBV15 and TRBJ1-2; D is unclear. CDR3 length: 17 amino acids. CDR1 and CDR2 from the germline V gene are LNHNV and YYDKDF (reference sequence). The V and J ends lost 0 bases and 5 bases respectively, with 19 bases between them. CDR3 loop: CATSREASGLSPYGYTF. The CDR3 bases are TGTGCCACCAGCAGAGAGGCGTCTGGCCTTAGCCCGTATGGCTACACCTTC. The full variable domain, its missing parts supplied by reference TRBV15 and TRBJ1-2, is DAMVIQNPRYQVTQFGKPVTLSCSQTLNHNVMYWYQQKSSQAPKLLFHYYDKDFNNEADTPDNFQSRRPNTSFCFLDIRSPGLGDTAMYLCATSREASGLSPYGYTFGSGTRLTVV.

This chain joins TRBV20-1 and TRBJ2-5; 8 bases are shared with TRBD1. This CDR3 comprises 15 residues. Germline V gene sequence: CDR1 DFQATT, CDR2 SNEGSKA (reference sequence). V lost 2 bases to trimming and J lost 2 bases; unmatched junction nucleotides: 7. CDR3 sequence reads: CSARRQGWGQETQYF. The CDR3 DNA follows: TGCAGTGCTAGAAGACAGGGGTGGGGTCAAGAGACCCAGTACTTC.

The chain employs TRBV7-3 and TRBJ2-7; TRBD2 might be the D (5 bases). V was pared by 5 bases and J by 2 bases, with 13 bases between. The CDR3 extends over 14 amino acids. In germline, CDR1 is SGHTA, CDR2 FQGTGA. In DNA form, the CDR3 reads TGTGCCAGCAGCCTAGCTGGCCAGGCCTACGAGCAGTACTTC. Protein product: CASSLAGQAYEQYF.

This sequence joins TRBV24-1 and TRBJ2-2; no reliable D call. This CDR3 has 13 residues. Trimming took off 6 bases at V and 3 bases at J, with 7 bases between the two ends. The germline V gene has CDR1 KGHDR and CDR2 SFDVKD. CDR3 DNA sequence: TGTGCCACCAGTTCGACGGACACCGGGGAGCTGTTTTTT. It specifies CATSSTDTGELFF.

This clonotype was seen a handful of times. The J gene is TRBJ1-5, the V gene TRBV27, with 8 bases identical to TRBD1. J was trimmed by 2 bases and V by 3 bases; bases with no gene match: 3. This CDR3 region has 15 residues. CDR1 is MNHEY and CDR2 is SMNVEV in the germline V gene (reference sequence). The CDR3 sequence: CASSFGQGGNQPQHF. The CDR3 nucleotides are TGTGCCAGCAGTTTTGGACAGGGAGGCAATCAGCCCCAGCATTTT.

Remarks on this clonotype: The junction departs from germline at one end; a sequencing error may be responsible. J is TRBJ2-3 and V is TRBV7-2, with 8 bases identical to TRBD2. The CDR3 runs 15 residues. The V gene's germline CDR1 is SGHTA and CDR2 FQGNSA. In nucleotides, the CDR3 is TGTGTCAGCAGCTGGGTCGGGAGGGCCGGAGATACGCAGTATTTT. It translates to CVSSWVGRAGDTQYF.

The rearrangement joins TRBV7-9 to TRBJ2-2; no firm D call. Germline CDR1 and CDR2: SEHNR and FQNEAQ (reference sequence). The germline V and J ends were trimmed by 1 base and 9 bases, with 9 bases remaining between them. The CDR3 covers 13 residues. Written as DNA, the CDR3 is TGTGCCAGCAGCTTAGGAGAGCACCGGGAGCTGTTTTTT. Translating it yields CASSLGEHRELFF.

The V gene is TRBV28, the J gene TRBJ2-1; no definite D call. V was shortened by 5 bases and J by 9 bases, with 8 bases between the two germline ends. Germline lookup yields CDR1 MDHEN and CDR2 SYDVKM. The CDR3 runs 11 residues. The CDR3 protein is CASSRKGEQFF. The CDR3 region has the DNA TGTGCCAGCAGTCGAAAGGGTGAGCAGTTCTTC. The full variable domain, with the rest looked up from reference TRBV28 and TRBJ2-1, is DVKVTQSSRYLVKRTGEKVFLECVQDMDHENMFWYRQDPGLGLRLIYFSYDVKMKEKGDIPEGYSVSREKKERFSLILESASTNQTSMYLCASSRKGEQFFGPGTRLTVL.

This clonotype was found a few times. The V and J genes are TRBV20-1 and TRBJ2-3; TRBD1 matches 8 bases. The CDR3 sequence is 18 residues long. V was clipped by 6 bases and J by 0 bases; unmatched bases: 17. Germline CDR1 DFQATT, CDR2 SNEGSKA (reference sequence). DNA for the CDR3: TGCAGTGCCGAGGGGGTGACAGGGGTAACCTCCAGCACAGATACGCAGTATTTT. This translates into CSAEGVTGVTSSTDTQYF.

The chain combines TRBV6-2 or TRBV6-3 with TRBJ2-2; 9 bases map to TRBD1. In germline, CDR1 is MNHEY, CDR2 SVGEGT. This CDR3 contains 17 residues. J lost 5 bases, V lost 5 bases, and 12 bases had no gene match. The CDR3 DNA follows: TGTGCCAGCAGTCCTACCGGGACAGGGCTTCAAACCGGGGAGCTGTTTTTT. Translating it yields CASSPTGTGLQTGELFF.

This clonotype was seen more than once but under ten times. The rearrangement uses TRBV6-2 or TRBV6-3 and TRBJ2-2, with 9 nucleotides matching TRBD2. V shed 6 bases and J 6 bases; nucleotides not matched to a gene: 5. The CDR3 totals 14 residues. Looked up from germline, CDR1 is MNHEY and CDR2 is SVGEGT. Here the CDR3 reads CASRASGVAGELFF. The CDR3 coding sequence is TGTGCCAGCAGAGCTAGCGGGGTCGCCGGGGAGCTGTTTTTT.

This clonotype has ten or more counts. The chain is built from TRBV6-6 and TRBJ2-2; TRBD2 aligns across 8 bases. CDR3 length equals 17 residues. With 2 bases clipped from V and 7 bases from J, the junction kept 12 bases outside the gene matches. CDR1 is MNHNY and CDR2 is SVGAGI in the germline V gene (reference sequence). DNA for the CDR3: TGTGCCAGCAGTTACCGGGGGGGAGGGGGGTCGGACGGGGAGCTGTTTTTT. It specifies CASSYRGGGGSDGELFF.

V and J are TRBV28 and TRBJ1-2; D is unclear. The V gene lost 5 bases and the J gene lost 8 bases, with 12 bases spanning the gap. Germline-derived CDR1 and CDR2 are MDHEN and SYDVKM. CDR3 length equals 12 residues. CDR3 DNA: TGTGCCAGCAGTCTACAAAGCAGGGGCTACACCTTC. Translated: CASSLQSRGYTF.

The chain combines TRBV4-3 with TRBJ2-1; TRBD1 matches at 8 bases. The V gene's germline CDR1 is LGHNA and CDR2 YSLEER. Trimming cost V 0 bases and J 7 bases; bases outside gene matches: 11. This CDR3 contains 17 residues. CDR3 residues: CASSQDLDRGIVNEQFF. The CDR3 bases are TGCGCCAGCAGCCAAGACTTAGACAGGGGTATAGTAAATGAGCAGTTCTTC.

Written as DNA, the CDR3 is TGTGCCAGTATAACAGGGGGCGCCTACAATGAGCAGTTCTTC. Encoded protein: CASITGGAYNEQFF. This chain links TRBV7-8 with TRBJ2-1; TRBD1 matches at 9 bases. Germline CDR1 is SGHVS and CDR2 is FQNEAQ. The V gene end was trimmed by 9 bases and the J gene end by 2 bases; junction bases not matched to a gene: 5. This CDR3 spans 14 amino acids. Full variable domain (missing parts from reference TRBV7-8 and TRBJ2-1): GAGVSQSPRYKVAKRGQDVALRCDPISGHVSLFWYQQALGQGPEFLTYFQNEAQLDKSGLPSDRFFAERPEGSVSTLKIQRTQQEDSAVYLCASITGGAYNEQFFGPGTRLTVL.

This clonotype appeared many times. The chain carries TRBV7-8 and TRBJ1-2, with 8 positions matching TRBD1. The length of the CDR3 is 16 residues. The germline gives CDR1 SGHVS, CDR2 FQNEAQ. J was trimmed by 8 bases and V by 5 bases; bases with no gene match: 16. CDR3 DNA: TGTGCCAGCAGCCCGAGAGAAGTCAGGGGGCGAGGGGGCTACACCTTC. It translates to CASSPREVRGRGGYTF.

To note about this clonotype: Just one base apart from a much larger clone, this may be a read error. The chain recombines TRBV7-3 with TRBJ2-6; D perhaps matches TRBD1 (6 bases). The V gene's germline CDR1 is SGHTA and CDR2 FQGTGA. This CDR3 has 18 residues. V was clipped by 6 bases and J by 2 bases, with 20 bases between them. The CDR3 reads CASRNTGTNRPGANVLTF. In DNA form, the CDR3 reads TGTGCCAGCAGGAATACCGGGACAAATCGGCCTGGGGCCAACGTCCTGACTTTC.

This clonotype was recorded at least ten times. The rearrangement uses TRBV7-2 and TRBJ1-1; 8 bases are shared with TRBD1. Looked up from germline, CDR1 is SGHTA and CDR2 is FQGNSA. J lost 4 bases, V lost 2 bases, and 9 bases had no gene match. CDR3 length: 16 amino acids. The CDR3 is CASSLWSRGRRTEAFF. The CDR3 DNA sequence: TGTGCCAGCAGCTTATGGAGCAGGGGGCGCCGCACTGAAGCTTTCTTT.

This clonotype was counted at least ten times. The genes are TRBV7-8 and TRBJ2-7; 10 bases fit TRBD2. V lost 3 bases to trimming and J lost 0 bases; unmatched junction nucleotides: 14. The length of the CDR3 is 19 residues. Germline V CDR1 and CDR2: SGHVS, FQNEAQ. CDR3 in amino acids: CASSFKSRGLATFSYEQYF. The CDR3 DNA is TGTGCCAGCAGCTTCAAGTCGCGGGGACTAGCGACTTTCTCCTACGAGCAGTACTTC.

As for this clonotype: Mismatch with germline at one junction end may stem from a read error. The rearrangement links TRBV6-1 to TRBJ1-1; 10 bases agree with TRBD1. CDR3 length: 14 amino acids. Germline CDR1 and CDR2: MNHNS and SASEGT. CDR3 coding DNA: TGTTCCAGCGGAGGGGACAGGGGGAACACTGAAGCTTTCTTT. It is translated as CSSGGDRGNTEAFF.

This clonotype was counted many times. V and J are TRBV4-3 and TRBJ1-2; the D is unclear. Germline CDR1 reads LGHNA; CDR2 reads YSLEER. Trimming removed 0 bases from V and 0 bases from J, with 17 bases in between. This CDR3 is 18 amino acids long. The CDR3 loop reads CASSQDSTGPLANYGYTF. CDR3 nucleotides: TGCGCCAGCAGCCAAGATTCAACCGGACCATTAGCTAACTATGGCTACACCTTC.